Sequencing of this T cell receptor (beta chain) was carried out in a study of blood T cell repertoires in COVID-19. CDR3 length equals 15 residues. Germline loops: CDR1 SGDLS, CDR2 YYNGEE. Trimming removed 0 bases from V and 7 bases from J, with 14 bases in between. Sequencing was performed with immunoSEQ multiplex PCR; in TCRdb, only in-frame clones are kept and a portion is missing. The sample lists some 250,000 clones; approximately 91% were seen once. Input material: PBMCs or T cells enriched from blood (not recorded which). This sequence joins TRBV9 and TRBJ2-4, with D maybe TRBD2 (5 bases). The receptor's source is a woman between 40 and 55 years old with acute COVID-19. CDR3 region: CASSVGAGLGNIQYF. The CDR3 DNA reads as TGTGCCAGCAGCGTAGGGGCGGGTCTGGGCAACATTCAGTACTTC.